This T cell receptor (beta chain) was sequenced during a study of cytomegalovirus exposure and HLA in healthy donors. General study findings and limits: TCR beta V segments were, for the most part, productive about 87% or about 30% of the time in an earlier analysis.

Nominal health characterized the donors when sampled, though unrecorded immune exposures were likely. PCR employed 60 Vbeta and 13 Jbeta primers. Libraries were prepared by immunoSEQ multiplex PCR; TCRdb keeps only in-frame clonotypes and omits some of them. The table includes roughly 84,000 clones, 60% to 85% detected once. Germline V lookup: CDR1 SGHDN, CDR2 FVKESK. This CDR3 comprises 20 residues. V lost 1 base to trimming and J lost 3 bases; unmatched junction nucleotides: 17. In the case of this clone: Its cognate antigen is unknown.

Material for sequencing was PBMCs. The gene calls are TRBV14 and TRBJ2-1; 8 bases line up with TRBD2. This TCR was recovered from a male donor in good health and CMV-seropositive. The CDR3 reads CASSQGLLSGGRSGYNEQFF. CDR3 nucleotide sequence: TGTGCCAGCAGCCAAGGGTTACTTTCGGGGGGGCGAAGCGGCTACAATGAGCAGTTCTTC.